This is a list of T cell receptor beta chains from one sample in a study of blood T cell repertoires in COVID-19. Repertoires were generated with immunoSEQ multiplex PCR, while TCRdb's copy carries only in-frame clones and drops some. The table lists 66,000 or so clones, about four fifths of them singletons. Sequenced material: peripheral blood. These receptors were collected from a human donor in a cohort sampled during active COVID-19. Each CDR3 is given with its conserved first and last residue. A D gene is named only where the DNA matches it firmly. Rows may omit the clone size; those that give it use once, few, many or a size class.

J: TRBJ2-1; D: TRBD2; V: TRBV5-4; size: NA; CDR3: CASSLAGTSTSGSYNEQFF; DNA: TGTGCCAGCAGCTTGGCTGGGACTAGCACGAGTGGCTCCTACAATGAGCAGTTCTTC
J: TRBJ1-1; D: NA; V: TRBV6-6; size: NA; CDR3: CATLSGGRTEAFF; DNA: TGTGCCACCTTGAGTGGGGGCAGGACTGAAGCTTTCTTT
J: TRBJ2-7; D: TRBD2; V: TRBV15; size: NA; CDR3: CATSRGLSRLAYSYEQYF; DNA: TGTGCCACCAGCAGAGGGCTCAGCAGACTAGCGTATTCCTACGAGCAGTACTTC
J: TRBJ1-1; D: NA; V: TRBV7-8; size: NA; CDR3: CASSSLGGMNTEAFF; DNA: TGTGCCAGCAGCTCCCTGGGGGGGATGAACACTGAAGCTTTCTTT
J: TRBJ1-3; D: NA; V: TRBV2; size: few; CDR3: CASSTRRSSGNTIYF; DNA: TGTGCCAGCAGTACCCGACGGAGCTCTGGAAACACCATATATTTT
J: TRBJ2-5; D: TRBD1; V: TRBV5-1; size: once; CDR3: CASSLTGGLETQYF; DNA: TGCGCCAGCAGCTTGACAGGGGGCTTAGAGACCCAGTACTTC
J: TRBJ1-1; D: TRBD1; V: TRBV28; size: NA; CDR3: CASRWDRGRTEAFF; DNA: TGTGCCAGCAGGTGGGACAGGGGGCGCACTGAAGCTTTCTTT
J: TRBJ2-5; D: TRBD1; V: TRBV5-6; size: NA; CDR3: CASSQPRTGGLETQYF; DNA: TGTGCCAGCAGCCAACCCCGGACAGGGGGCTTGGAGACCCAGTACTTC
J: TRBJ2-5; D: TRBD2; V: TRBV18; size: NA; CDR3: CASSPSSGRAYGETQYF; DNA: TGTGCCAGCTCACCTTCTAGCGGGAGGGCATATGGAGAGACCCAGTACTTC
J: TRBJ2-7; D: NA; V: TRBV9; size: NA; CDR3: CASSTDAAKRGEQYF; DNA: TGTGCCAGCAGCACAGACGCCGCTAAACGTGGCGAGCAGTACTTC
J: TRBJ1-1; D: NA; V: TRBV19; size: NA; CDR3: CASLAHGNTEAFF; DNA: TGTGCCAGTCTAGCCCACGGGAACACTGAAGCTTTCTTT
J: TRBJ1-5; D: TRBD1; V: TRBV27; size: many; CDR3: CASSPRTGADQPQHF; DNA: TGTGCCAGCAGTCCAAGGACAGGGGCCGATCAGCCCCAGCATTTT
J: TRBJ2-1; D: NA; V: TRBV2; size: NA; CDR3: CASSEALGGPYNEQFF; DNA: TGTGCCAGCAGTGAAGCGCTTGGGGGCCCCTACAATGAGCAGTTCTTC
J: TRBJ1-5; D: NA; V: TRBV27; size: NA; CDR3: CASSLSGGPQHF; DNA: TGTGCCAGCAGTTTATCGGGGGGACCCCAGCATTTT
J: TRBJ2-1; D: TRBD2; V: TRBV4-1; size: once; CDR3: CASSQDPSGRSNEQFF; DNA: TGCGCCAGCAGCCAAGATCCTAGCGGGAGATCAAATGAGCAGTTCTTC
J: TRBJ2-6; D: TRBD2; V: TRBV30; size: NA; CDR3: CARTSGFQGGANVLTF; DNA: TGTGCACGGACTAGCGGGTTTCAGGGTGGGGCCAACGTCCTGACTTTC
J: TRBJ2-4; D: NA; V: TRBV7-2; size: NA; CDR3: CASSLGGPKNIQYF; DNA: TGTGCCAGCAGCTTAGGGGGCCCCAAAAACATTCAGTACTTC
J: TRBJ1-6; D: NA; V: TRBV30; size: many; CDR3: CAWGAFRGQHNSPLHF; DNA: TGTGCCTGGGGTGCTTTTCGAGGACAGCACAATTCACCCCTCCACTTT
J: TRBJ1-3; D: NA; V: TRBV3-1/TRBV3-2; size: NA; CDR3: CASSSKGSGNTIYF; DNA: TGTGCCAGCAGCTCAAAGGGGTCTGGAAACACCATATATTTT
J: TRBJ2-1; D: TRBD2; V: TRBV4-3; size: NA; CDR3: CASSQDGTSGRDEQFF; DNA: TGCGCCAGCAGCCAAGATGGGACTAGCGGGAGAGATGAGCAGTTCTTC
J: TRBJ1-5; D: TRBD1; V: TRBV30; size: few; CDR3: CAWSVGQVLPQHF; DNA: TGTGCCTGGAGTGTAGGACAGGTTCTGCCCCAGCATTTT
J: TRBJ1-5; D: TRBD1; V: TRBV2; size: NA; CDR3: CASSDRGGNQPQHF; DNA: TGTGCCAGCAGCGACAGGGGTGGCAATCAGCCCCAGCATTTT
J: TRBJ2-7; D: TRBD2; V: TRBV7-2; size: NA; CDR3: CASSLGGSGRGYEQYF; DNA: TGTGCCAGCAGCTTAGGAGGTAGCGGGAGAGGCTACGAGCAGTACTTC
J: TRBJ1-4; D: NA; V: TRBV7-8; size: NA; CDR3: CASSLGAATNEKLFF; DNA: TGTGCCAGCAGCTTAGGGGCTGCAACTAATGAAAAACTGTTTTTT
J: TRBJ2-6; D: TRBD1; V: TRBV6-2/TRBV6-3; size: NA; CDR3: CASSRTGPSSGANVLTF; DNA: TGTGCCAGCAGCCGGACAGGGCCGAGCTCTGGGGCCAACGTCCTGACTTTC
J: TRBJ2-5; D: TRBD2; V: TRBV9; size: NA; CDR3: CASSVGLAGGAETQYF; DNA: TGTGCCAGCAGCGTGGGACTAGCGGGAGGGGCAGAGACCCAGTACTTC
J: TRBJ2-1; D: NA; V: TRBV9; size: NA; CDR3: CASSVGGNNEQFF; DNA: TGTGCCAGCAGCGTAGGCGGGAACAATGAGCAGTTCTTC
J: TRBJ1-1; D: NA; V: TRBV7-9; size: once; CDR3: CASSFRGGRTEAFF; DNA: TGTGCCAGCAGCTTTAGGGGAGGGCGCACTGAAGCTTTCTTT
J: TRBJ2-5; D: TRBD2; V: TRBV6-5; size: NA; CDR3: CASSYSPLAAKETQYF; DNA: TGTGCCAGCAGTTACTCGCCGCTAGCGGCCAAGGAGACCCAGTACTTC
J: TRBJ1-1; D: NA; V: TRBV4-3; size: NA; CDR3: CASSLNTGDTEAFF; DNA: TGCGCCAGCAGCCTGAATACAGGAGACACTGAAGCTTTCTTT
J: TRBJ1-2; D: NA; V: TRBV6-2/TRBV6-3; size: NA; CDR3: CASSFLQLDGYTF; DNA: TGTGCCAGCAGTTTCCTACAGTTGGATGGCTACACCTTC
J: TRBJ1-6; D: TRBD1; V: TRBV19; size: NA; CDR3: CASRQTGINSPLHF; DNA: TGTGCCAGTAGACAGACAGGGATCAATTCACCCCTCCACTTT
J: TRBJ2-1; D: TRBD2; V: TRBV29-1; size: NA; CDR3: CSVLTGTNYNEQFF; DNA: TGCAGCGTGCTGACCGGGACTAACTACAATGAGCAGTTCTTC
J: TRBJ2-7; D: TRBD1; V: TRBV14; size: NA; CDR3: CASSQGYKWEWSQGNPYEQYF; DNA: TGTGCCAGCAGCCAAGGTTACAAATGGGAGTGGTCACAGGGGAATCCCTACGAGCAGTACTTC
J: TRBJ1-3; D: NA; V: TRBV5-4; size: NA; CDR3: CASSSTRGSLSGNTIYF; DNA: TGTGCCAGCAGCTCTACCAGGGGATCCTTATCTGGAAACACCATATATTTT
J: TRBJ2-7; D: TRBD1; V: TRBV11-2; size: NA; CDR3: CASSLAGTGAHEQYF; DNA: TGTGCCAGCAGCTTAGCCGGGACAGGGGCGCACGAGCAGTACTTC
J: TRBJ2-7; D: NA; V: TRBV6-5; size: NA; CDR3: CASSIRLGSGEQYF; DNA: TGTGCCAGCAGCATTCGACTAGGCAGTGGCGAGCAGTACTTC
J: TRBJ2-7; D: TRBD2; V: TRBV6-4; size: once; CDR3: CASSDERTSGSYEQYF; DNA: TGTGCCAGCAGTGATGAACGGACTAGCGGGAGCTACGAGCAGTACTTC
J: TRBJ2-7; D: TRBD2; V: TRBV29-1; size: few; CDR3: CSYHRLAGAYEQYF; DNA: TGCAGCTACCACAGACTAGCGGGAGCCTACGAGCAGTACTTC
J: TRBJ2-7; D: TRBD2; V: TRBV7-2; size: once; CDR3: CASSLDPARLAHEQYF; DNA: TGTGCCAGCAGCTTAGACCCAGCGCGACTAGCGCACGAGCAGTACTTC
J: TRBJ1-1; D: NA; V: TRBV4-2; size: NA; CDR3: CASSQVDSLNTEAFF; DNA: TGTGCCAGCAGCCAAGTGGACAGCTTGAACACTGAAGCTTTCTTT
J: TRBJ2-2; D: TRBD2; V: TRBV11-2; size: NA; CDR3: CASSRIGLAGGSATGELFF; DNA: TGTGCCAGCAGCCGAATTGGACTAGCGGGAGGATCGGCCACCGGGGAGCTGTTTTTT
J: TRBJ2-7; D: NA; V: TRBV6-6; size: NA; CDR3: CASSPVSYEQYF; DNA: TGTGCCAGCTCACCAGTCTCCTACGAGCAGTACTTC
J: TRBJ2-7; D: TRBD1; V: TRBV28; size: NA; CDR3: CASSLDRGRTEQYF; DNA: TGTGCCAGCAGTTTAGACAGGGGGCGAACCGAGCAGTACTTC
J: TRBJ2-7; D: NA; V: TRBV5-6; size: NA; CDR3: CASSTRGWGPSSYEQYF; DNA: TGTGCCAGCAGCACCCGGGGGTGGGGCCCCAGCTCCTACGAGCAGTACTTC
J: TRBJ1-1; D: TRBD1; V: TRBV18; size: NA; CDR3: CASSPRKPGQGGTEAFF; DNA: TGTGCCAGCTCACCAAGAAAACCCGGACAGGGGGGGACTGAAGCTTTCTTT
J: TRBJ2-1; D: TRBD1; V: TRBV19; size: NA; CDR3: CASSPRDRDHLSYNEQFF; DNA: TGTGCCAGTAGTCCCCGGGACAGGGACCACCTCTCCTACAATGAGCAGTTCTTC
J: TRBJ2-6; D: NA; V: TRBV5-8; size: NA; CDR3: CASSSPAGGSGANVLTF; DNA: TGTGCCAGCAGCTCCCCGGCAGGTGGGTCTGGGGCCAACGTCCTGACTTTC
J: TRBJ2-7; D: NA; V: TRBV3-1/TRBV3-2; size: NA; CDR3: CASSQYGYEQYF; DNA: TGTGCCAGCAGCCAATACGGTTACGAGCAGTACTTC
J: TRBJ2-5; D: TRBD2; V: TRBV9; size: few; CDR3: CASSGGGAAVQETQYF; DNA: TGTGCCAGCAGCGGGGGAGGGGCAGCGGTGCAAGAGACCCAGTACTTC
J: TRBJ1-6; D: NA; V: TRBV3-1/TRBV3-2; size: NA; CDR3: CASSQGTSGQVYF; DNA: TGTGCCAGCAGCCAAGGGACCTCGGGACAAGTGTACTTT
J: TRBJ2-7; D: TRBD2; V: TRBV3-1/TRBV3-2; size: NA; CDR3: CASSQASPGTSASSYEQYF; DNA: TGTGCCAGCAGCCAAGCCTCCCCTGGGACTAGCGCGAGCTCCTACGAGCAGTACTTC
J: TRBJ2-2; D: TRBD2; V: TRBV9; size: NA; CDR3: CASSLGTSGIVGELFF; DNA: TGTGCCAGCAGCCTAGGGACTAGCGGGATAGTCGGGGAGCTGTTTTTT
J: TRBJ1-2; D: NA; V: TRBV28; size: NA; CDR3: CASSLSTRVYGYTF; DNA: TGTGCCAGCAGTTTATCGACCCGGGTCTATGGCTACACCTTC
J: TRBJ2-3; D: NA; V: TRBV5-5; size: NA; CDR3: CASSVQGLSTDTQYF; DNA: TGTGCCAGCAGCGTACAGGGATTGAGCACAGATACGCAGTATTTT
J: TRBJ1-6; D: TRBD1; V: TRBV7-8; size: NA; CDR3: CASSLGTGPGGALHF; DNA: TGTGCCAGCAGCTTAGGGACAGGGCCTGGGGGAGCCCTCCACTTT
J: TRBJ1-3; D: NA; V: TRBV10-2; size: once; CDR3: CASRTGSYGNTIYF; DNA: TGCGCCAGCAGGACAGGCTCCTATGGAAACACCATATATTTT